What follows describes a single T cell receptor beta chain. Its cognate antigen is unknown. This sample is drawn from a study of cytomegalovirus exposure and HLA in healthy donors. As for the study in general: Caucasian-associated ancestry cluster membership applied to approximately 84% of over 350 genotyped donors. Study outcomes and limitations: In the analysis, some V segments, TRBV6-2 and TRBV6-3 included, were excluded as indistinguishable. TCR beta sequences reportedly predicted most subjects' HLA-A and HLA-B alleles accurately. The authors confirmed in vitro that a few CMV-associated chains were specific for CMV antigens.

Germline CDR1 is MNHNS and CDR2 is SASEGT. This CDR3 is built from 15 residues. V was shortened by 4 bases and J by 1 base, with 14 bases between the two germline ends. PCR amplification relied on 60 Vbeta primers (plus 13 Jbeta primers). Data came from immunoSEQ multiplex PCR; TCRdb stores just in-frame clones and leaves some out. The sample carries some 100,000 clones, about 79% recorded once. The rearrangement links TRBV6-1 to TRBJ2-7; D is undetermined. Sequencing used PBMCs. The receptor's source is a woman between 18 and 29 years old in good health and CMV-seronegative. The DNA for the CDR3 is TGTGCCAGCAGTGTTAGGCAGGCCCCGTCCTACGAGCAGTACTTC. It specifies CASSVRQAPSYEQYF.